The 10 T cell receptor beta chains reported below all come from one sample, sequenced in a study of glioma-infiltrating T cells after dendritic cell vaccination. Produced via immunoSEQ multiplex PCR; TCRdb's table is partial and in-frame only. Of 45,000 to 55,000 clones in the sample, approximately 83% were seen once. The sequences come from blood, collected before dendritic cell vaccination. These TCRs come from a human donor with glioblastoma.

In this sample, this clone turned up a few times. The CDR3 DNA reads as TGTGCCAGCAGCAAAACAGCGGGCCGGAACACCGGGGAGCTGTTTTTT. Translating gives CASSKTAGRNTGELFF. V usage is TRBV7-8 and J usage is TRBJ2-2; perhaps TRBD2 as D (6 bases). The V gene's germline CDR1 is SGHVS and CDR2 FQNEAQ. There are 16 residues in the CDR3. The ends were cut back, 5 bases at V and 1 base at J, with 14 bases in the middle.

In this sample, this clone turned up once. The rearrangement joins TRBV6-1 to TRBJ2-3; perhaps TRBD2 as D (5 bases). Germline V gene sequence: CDR1 MNHNS, CDR2 SASEGT. CDR3 size: 16 residues. Between the trimmed V and J ends, which lost 3 bases and 3 bases, there was a span of 16 bases. CDR3 region: CASSEGYRGGTDTQYF. Written as DNA, the CDR3 is TGTGCCAGCAGTGAGGGGTACCGGGGTGGGACAGATACGCAGTATTTT.

The chain joins TRBV2 to TRBJ2-5; 8 bases line up with TRBD1. The J call may be wrong; the DNA end is better matched by TRBJ2-7. Germline loops: CDR1 SNHLY, CDR2 FYNNEI. The CDR3 has 14 residues. The chain's CDR3 is CASSSAGGKNEQYF. CDR3 nucleotide sequence: TGTGCCAGCAGTTCGGCAGGGGGCAAGAACGAGCAGTACTTC.

This chain uses TRBV7-2 with TRBJ1-3; D is possibly TRBD1 (5 bases). The CDR3 has 18 amino acids. Looked up from germline, CDR1 is SGHTA and CDR2 is FQGNSA. Between the trimmed V and J ends, which lost 3 bases and 4 bases, there was a span of 22 bases. The CDR3 protein is CASSLGGIGGGRGNTIYF. The CDR3 DNA sequence: TGTGCCAGCAGCTTGGGGGGGATCGGGGGTGGCCGGGGAAACACCATATATTTT.

The chain links TRBV7-9 to TRBJ1-2, with D possibly being TRBD1 (5 bases). The germline CDR1 and CDR2 sequences are SEHNR and FQNEAQ (reference sequence). Trimming removed 11 bases at V and 4 bases at J, with 17 bases between. The length of the CDR3 is 13 residues. The CDR3 spells CALKWGGTYGYTF. Written as DNA, the CDR3 is TGTGCCCTCAAATGGGGGGGTACCTATGGCTACACCTTC.

The chain has TRBV10-3 and TRBJ2-7; 7 nucleotides match TRBD1. The junction had 7 bases not matched to a gene; V was cut back by 5 bases and J by 6 bases. CDR3 size: 13 residues. Germline V gene lookup returns CDR1 ENHRY and CDR2 SYGVKD. In DNA, the CDR3 is TGTGCCATCAGTCCGACAGGGCTAGGCGAGCAGTACTTC. This gives the protein CAISPTGLGEQYF.

The rearrangement links TRBV19 to TRBJ1-3; 8 bases fit TRBD1. Trimming took 8 bases from V and 4 from J; bases not matched to a gene: 7. This CDR3 has 14 amino acids. The germline gives CDR1 LNHDA, CDR2 SQIVND (reference sequence). CDR3 DNA sequence: TGTGCCAGTTGTACGACAGGGGAAGGAAACACCATATATTTT. It translates to CASCTTGEGNTIYF.

The gene calls are TRBV7-2 and TRBJ2-5; TRBD1 agrees at 9 bases. Trimming cost V 5 bases and J 4 bases; bases outside gene matches: 8. The CDR3 extends over 15 amino acids. Looked up from germline, CDR1 is SGHTA and CDR2 is FQGNSA. CDR3: CASSLRDRVGETQYF. The CDR3 nucleotides read TGTGCCAGCAGCCTAAGGGACAGGGTCGGAGAGACCCAGTACTTC.

This clone was counted a single time. The chain links TRBV5-6 to TRBJ2-7, with 9 bases lining up with TRBD1. The junction had 4 bases not matched to a gene; V was cut back by 3 bases and J by 0 bases. Germline V lookup: CDR1 SGHDT, CDR2 YYEEEE. This CDR3 has 15 amino acids. The CDR3 DNA is TGTGCCAGCAGCTCGACAGGGGGTTTCTCCTACGAGCAGTACTTC. Protein sequence: CASSSTGGFSYEQYF.

V and J are TRBV4-2 and TRBJ2-5; 14 nucleotides agree with TRBD2. The DNA end is more similar to TRBJ2-7, so the J call may be wrong. Looked up from germline, CDR1 is LGHNA and CDR2 is YNFKEQ. This CDR3 contains 16 residues. This CDR3 reads CASSPGLAGGSYEQYF. In nucleotides, the CDR3 is TGTGCCAGCAGCCCTGGACTAGCGGGGGGTTCCTACGAGCAGTACTTC.